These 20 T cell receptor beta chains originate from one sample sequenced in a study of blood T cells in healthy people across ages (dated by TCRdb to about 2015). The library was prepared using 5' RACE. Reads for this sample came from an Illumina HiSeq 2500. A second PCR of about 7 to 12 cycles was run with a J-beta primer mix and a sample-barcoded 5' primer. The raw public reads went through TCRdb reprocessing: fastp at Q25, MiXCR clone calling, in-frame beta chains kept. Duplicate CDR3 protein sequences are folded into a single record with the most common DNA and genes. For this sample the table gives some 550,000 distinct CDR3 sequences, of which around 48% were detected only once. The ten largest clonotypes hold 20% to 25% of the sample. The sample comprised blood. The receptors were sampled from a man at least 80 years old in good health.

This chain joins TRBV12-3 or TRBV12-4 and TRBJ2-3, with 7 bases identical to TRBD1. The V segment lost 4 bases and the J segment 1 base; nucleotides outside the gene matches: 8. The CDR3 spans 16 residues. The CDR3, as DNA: TGTGCCAGCAGTTCCCCGACAGGGTTTGGCACAGATACGCAGTATTTT. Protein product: CASSSPTGFGTDTQYF.

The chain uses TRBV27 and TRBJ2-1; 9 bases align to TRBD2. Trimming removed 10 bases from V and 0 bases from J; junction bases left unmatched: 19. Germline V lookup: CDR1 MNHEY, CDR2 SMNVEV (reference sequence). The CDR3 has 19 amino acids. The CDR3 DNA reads TGTGCCATCGACGCGTCGGAATTAGCGGGAGCCCCCTCCTACAATGAGCAGTTCTTC. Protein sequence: CAIDASELAGAPSYNEQFF.

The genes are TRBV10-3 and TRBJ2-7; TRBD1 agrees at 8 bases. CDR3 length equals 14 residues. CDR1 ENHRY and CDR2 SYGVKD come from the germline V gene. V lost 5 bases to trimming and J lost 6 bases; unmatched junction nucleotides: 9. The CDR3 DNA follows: TGTGCCATCAGTATAGGACAGGGAACCGCCGAGCAGTACTTC. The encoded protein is CAISIGQGTAEQYF.

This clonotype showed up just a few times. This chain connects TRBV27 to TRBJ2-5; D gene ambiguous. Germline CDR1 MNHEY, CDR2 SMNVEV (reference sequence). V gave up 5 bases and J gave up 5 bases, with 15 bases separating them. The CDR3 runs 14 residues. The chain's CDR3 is CASSPDGWWETQYF. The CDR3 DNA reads TGTGCCAGCAGTCCTGACGGGTGGTGGGAGACCCAGTACTTC.

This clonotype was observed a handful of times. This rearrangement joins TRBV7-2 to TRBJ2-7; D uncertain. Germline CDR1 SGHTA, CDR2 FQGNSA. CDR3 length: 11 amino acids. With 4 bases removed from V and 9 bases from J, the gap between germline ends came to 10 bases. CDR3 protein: CASSSEQAQYF. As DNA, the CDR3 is TGTGCCAGCAGCTCCGAACAAGCGCAGTACTTC.

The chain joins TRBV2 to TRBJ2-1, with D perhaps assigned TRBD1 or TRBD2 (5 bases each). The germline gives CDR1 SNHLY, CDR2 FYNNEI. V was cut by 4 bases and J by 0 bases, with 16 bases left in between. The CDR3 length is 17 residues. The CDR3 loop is CASSVLGTRSSYNEQFF. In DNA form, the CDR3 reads TGTGCCAGCAGTGTGCTCGGGACCAGGAGCTCCTACAATGAGCAGTTCTTC. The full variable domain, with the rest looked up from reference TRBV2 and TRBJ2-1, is EPEVTQTPSHQVTQMGQEVILRCVPISNHLYFYWYRQILGQKVEFLVSFYNNEISEKSEIFDDQFSVERPDGSNFTLKIRSTKLEDSAMYFCASSVLGTRSSYNEQFFGPGTRLTVL.

The CDR3 DNA sequence: TGTGCCAGCGGGGGGATTAGCGGGGGTGGAGATACGCAGTATTTT. It translates to CASGGISGGGDTQYF. This rearrangement joins TRBV3-1 to TRBJ2-3, with 9 bases matching TRBD2. The CDR3 totals 15 residues. With V trimmed by 8 bases and J by 5 bases, 11 bases remained unmatched. Germline V lookup: CDR1 LGHDT, CDR2 YNNKEL (reference sequence).

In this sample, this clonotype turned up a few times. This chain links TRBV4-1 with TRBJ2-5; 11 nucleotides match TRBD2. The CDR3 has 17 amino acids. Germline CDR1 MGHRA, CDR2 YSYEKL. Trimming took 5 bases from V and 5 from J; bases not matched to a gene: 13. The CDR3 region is CASSFRLAGRAQETQYF. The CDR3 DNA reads TGCGCCAGCAGCTTCAGACTAGCGGGGAGGGCCCAGGAGACCCAGTACTTC.

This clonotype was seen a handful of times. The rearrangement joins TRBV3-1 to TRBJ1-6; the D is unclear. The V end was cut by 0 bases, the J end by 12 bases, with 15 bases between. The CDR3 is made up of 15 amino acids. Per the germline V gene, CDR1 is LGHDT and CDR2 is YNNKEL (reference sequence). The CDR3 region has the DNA TGTGCCAGCAGCCAAGACGAAACCCCGAGTAGACCCCTCCACTTT. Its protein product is CASSQDETPSRPLHF.

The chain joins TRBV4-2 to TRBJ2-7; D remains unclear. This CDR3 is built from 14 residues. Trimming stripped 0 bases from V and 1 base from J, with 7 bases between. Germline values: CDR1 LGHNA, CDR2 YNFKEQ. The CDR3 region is CASSQEGWSYEQYF. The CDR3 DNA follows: TGTGCCAGCAGCCAAGAAGGGTGGTCCTACGAGCAGTACTTC.

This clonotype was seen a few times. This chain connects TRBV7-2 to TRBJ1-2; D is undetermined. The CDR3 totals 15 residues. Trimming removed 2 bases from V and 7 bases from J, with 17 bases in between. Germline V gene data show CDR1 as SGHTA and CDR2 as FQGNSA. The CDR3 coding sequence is TGTGCCAGCAGCTTATCGCCAGTACCTCCGGGTGGCTACACCTTC. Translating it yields CASSLSPVPPGGYTF.

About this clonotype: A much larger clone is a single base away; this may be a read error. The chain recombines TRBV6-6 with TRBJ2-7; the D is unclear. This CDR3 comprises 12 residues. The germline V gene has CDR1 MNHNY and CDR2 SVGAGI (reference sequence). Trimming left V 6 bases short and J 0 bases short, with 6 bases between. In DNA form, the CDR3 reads TGTGCCAGCAGATGGTCCTCCTACGAGCAGTACTTC. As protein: CASRWSSYEQYF.

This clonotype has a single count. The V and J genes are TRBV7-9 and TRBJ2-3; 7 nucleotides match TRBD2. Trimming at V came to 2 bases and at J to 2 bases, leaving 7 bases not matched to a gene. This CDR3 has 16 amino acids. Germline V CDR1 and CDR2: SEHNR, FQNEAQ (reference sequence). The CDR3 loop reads CASSLSLAADTDTQYF. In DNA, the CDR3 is TGTGCCAGCAGCTTAAGTCTAGCGGCCGACACAGATACGCAGTATTTT.

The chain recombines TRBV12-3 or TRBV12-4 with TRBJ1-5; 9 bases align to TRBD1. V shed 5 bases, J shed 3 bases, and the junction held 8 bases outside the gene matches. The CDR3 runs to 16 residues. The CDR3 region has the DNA TGTGCCAGCAGTCGAGCGGGGACAGGGAACAATCAGCCCCAGCATTTT. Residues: CASSRAGTGNNQPQHF.

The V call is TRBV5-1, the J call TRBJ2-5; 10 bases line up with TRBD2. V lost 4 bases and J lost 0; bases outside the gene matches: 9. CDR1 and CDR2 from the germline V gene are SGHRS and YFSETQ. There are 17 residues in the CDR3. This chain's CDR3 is CASSRGGTSDNQETQYF. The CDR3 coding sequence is TGCGCCAGCAGCAGGGGCGGGACTAGCGATAACCAAGAGACCCAGTACTTC.

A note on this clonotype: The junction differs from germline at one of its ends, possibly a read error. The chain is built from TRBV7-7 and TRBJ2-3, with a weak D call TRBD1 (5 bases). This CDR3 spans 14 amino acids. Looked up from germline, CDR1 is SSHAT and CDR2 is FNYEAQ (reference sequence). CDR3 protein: CASSLYGAADTQYF. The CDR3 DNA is TGTGCTAGCAGCTTATATGGGGCGGCAGATACGCAGTATTTT.

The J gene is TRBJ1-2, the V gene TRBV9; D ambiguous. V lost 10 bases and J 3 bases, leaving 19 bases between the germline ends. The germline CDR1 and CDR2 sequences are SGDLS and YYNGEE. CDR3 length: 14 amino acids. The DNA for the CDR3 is TGTGCCGGCACCTCGGACCCATCCCACTATGGCTACACCTTC. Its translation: CAGTSDPSHYGYTF.

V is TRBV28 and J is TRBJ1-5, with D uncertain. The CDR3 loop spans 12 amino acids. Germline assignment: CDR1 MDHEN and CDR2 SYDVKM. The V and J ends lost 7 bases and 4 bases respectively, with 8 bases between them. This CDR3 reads CASKLTNQPQHF. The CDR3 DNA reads TGTGCCAGCAAGCTTACAAATCAGCCCCAGCATTTT.

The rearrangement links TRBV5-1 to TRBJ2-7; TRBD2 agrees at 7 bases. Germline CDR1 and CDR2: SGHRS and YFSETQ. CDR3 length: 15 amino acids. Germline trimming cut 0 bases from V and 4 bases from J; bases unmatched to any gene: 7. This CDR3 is CASSLAGGGPYEQYF. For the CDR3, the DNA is TGCGCCAGCAGCTTGGCTGGGGGAGGGCCGTACGAGCAGTACTTC.

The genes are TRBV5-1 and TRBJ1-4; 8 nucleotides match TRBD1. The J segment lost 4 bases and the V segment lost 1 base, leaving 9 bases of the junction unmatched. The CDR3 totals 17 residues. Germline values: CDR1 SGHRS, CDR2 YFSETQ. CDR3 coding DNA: TGCGCCAGCAGCTTGCGGACAGGGCGTCTTAGTAATGAAAAACTGTTTTTT. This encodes CASSLRTGRLSNEKLFF.